This T cell receptor (beta chain) is drawn from a study of immune heterogeneity within non-small cell lung tumors. Multiplex PCR amplified TCR beta CDR3 with 32 V and 13 J primers. TCRdb passed the multiplex PCR reads through MiXCR, listing each CDR3 protein once. Of approximately 6,000 distinct CDR3 sequences listed, about 20% are singletons. Between the trimmed V and J ends, which lost 4 bases and 3 bases, there was a span of 10 bases. Germline values: CDR1 SNHLY, CDR2 FYNNEI. The CDR3 is 15 amino acids. Bulk tumor genomic DNA, 450 to 750 ng per sample, was the template. During surgery, each primary tumor gave multiple biopsies spaced as far apart as possible. Patients went through curative surgery, and their non-small cell lung cancer was untreated and newly diagnosed. This clonotype qualifies as medium-sized.

The TCR sequence derives from a female donor with non-small cell lung cancer. V is TRBV2 and J is TRBJ1-6; D possibly corresponds to TRBD1 (5 bases). Sequencing was performed on lung tumor tissue. CDR3 protein: CASSAGFGYNSPLHF. Here the CDR3 DNA reads TGTGCCAGCAGTGCAGGGTTTGGCTATAATTCACCCCTCCACTTT.